This TCR beta chain was retrieved from a study of cytomegalovirus exposure and HLA in healthy donors. Overall study: Counted in an early data release were about 80 million unique TCRs from HLA-typed donors. Whole-study results and caveats: CMV serostatus was the only recorded immune exposure for donors. Among donors in an Asian-associated ancestry cluster, a later analysis reportedly found fewer N-insertions than the roughly 700-donor mean. Among TCR sequences, most were rare, though some public TCRs appeared in many donors.

Primers: 60 Vbeta forward and 13 Jbeta reverse. Produced via immunoSEQ multiplex PCR; TCRdb's table is partial and in-frame only. Among 170,000 or so clones listed, approximately 84% were seen once. A word on this clone: The antigen is unknown.

The V gene end was trimmed by 6 bases and the J gene end by 5 bases; junction bases not matched to a gene: 9. Germline values: CDR1 SEHNR, CDR2 FQNEAQ (reference sequence). The CDR3 runs 14 residues. This receptor was taken from a girl aged 10-17 years in good health and CMV-seropositive. This rearrangement joins TRBV7-9 to TRBJ1-1; TRBD1 matches 7 bases. The sample comprised PBMCs. In nucleotides, the CDR3 is TGTGCCAGCAGAAGGTCACAGGGGATAACTGAAGCTTTCTTT. Translation: CASRRSQGITEAFF.